This T cell receptor (beta chain) comes out of a study of T cells in Graves' hyperthyroidism and ophthalmopathy. Template material for amplifying TCR beta CDR3 regions consisted of RNA transcripts. RT-PCR in the first round (using the HTBI primer set) targeted the TCR CDR3. TCRdb redid the calling of the multiplex PCR reads with MiXCR, one entry per CDR3 protein. The sample contains 250,000 to 400,000 distinct CDR3 sequences, approximately 15% of which appear only once. Study outcomes and limitations: The model made its ophthalmopathy prediction, and onset followed a median around six months later.

Ophthalmopathy patients showed a Clinical Activity Score of at least 3, NOSPECS grade of at least 4 and duration under 3 months. Reasons for excluding patients were uncontrolled infection, other autoimmune disease, pregnancy or lactation. Diagnoses were established using clinical symptoms, serum thyroxine and TRAb, thyroid ultrasound and orbital computed tomography. The CDR3 is 14 residues long. The germline CDR1 and CDR2 sequences are SNHLY and FYNNEI. Trimming removed 7 bases at V and 2 bases at J, with 15 bases between. This clonotype came up many times. Its antigen remains unidentified. The chain uses TRBV2 and TRBJ2-7; the D gene is possibly TRBD1 (6 bases). Sequenced sample: blood. This clonotype originated in a woman in her thirties or forties with Graves' ophthalmopathy. Written as DNA, the CDR3 is TGTGCCAGCAAGGTAGGACAGTCTCCCTACGAGCAGTACTTC. Its translation is CASKVGQSPYEQYF.